This TCR beta chain was sequenced for a study of T-cell memory formation after mild COVID-19. The V and J ends lost 3 bases and 5 bases, in that order; junction bases with no gene match: 3. The CDR3 is 13 residues long. Germline loops: CDR1 SGHVS, CDR2 FNYEAQ. This clonotype was recorded a few times. MiXCR, applied by TCRdb to the 5' RACE reads, yields one record per CDR3 protein. The sample shows fewer than 300,000 distinct CDR3 sequences, 16% of them seen only once. The source of this sequence is a man aged 18 to 30 who had mild COVID-19 (a few samples of this study predate the infection). Cell type and time point are not known. The sequencing input was PBMCs or a T cell subset sorted from them (not recorded which). This rearrangement joins TRBV7-6 to TRBJ2-5; 7 bases agree with TRBD2. The CDR3 spells CASSFDGRETQYF. The CDR3 DNA reads TGTGCCAGCAGCTTTGACGGGAGGGAGACCCAGTACTTC.